Below are 30 T cell receptor beta chains sequenced from a single sample in a study of cytomegalovirus exposure and HLA in healthy donors. The PCR had 60 Vbeta and 13 Jbeta primers. This table comes from immunoSEQ multiplex PCR, and its TCRdb copy is limited to in-frame clones, with some not included. The sample carries about 190,000 clones, around 83% recorded once. The sample was PBMCs. The receptors here all came from a young woman in good health and CMV-seronegative.

The chain joins TRBV7-2 to TRBJ2-7, with 15 bases matching TRBD2. Per the germline V gene, CDR1 is SGHTA and CDR2 is FQGNSA. There are 17 residues in the CDR3. V lost 4 bases to trimming and J lost 1 base; unmatched junction nucleotides: 5. In DNA, the CDR3 is TGTGCCAGCAGCTCGGGACTAGCGGGAGGTCTTTCCTACGAGCAGTACTTC. Amino acids: CASSSGLAGGLSYEQYF.

The chain uses TRBV6-6 and TRBJ2-2; 7 bases match TRBD1. The CDR3 is 15 amino acids. Germline values: CDR1 MNHNY, CDR2 SVGAGI (reference sequence). The junction had 5 bases not matched to a gene; V was cut back by 6 bases and J by 1 base. As DNA, the CDR3 is TGTGCCAGCAGAGCGACAGGGAGGAACACCGGGGAGCTGTTTTTT. This sequence encodes CASRATGRNTGELFF.

The gene calls are TRBV6-1 and TRBJ2-1; TRBD1 agrees at 8 bases. Germline CDR1 reads MNHNS; CDR2 reads SASEGT. Unmatched junction bases numbered 8, after V lost 4 bases and J lost 6 bases. This CDR3 comprises 15 residues. The CDR3 here is CASSVQGAPPNEQFF. The CDR3, as DNA: TGTGCCAGCAGTGTCCAGGGGGCTCCACCCAATGAGCAGTTCTTC.

Comment on this clone: Other DNA variants within this sample encode the same CDR3. The chain is built from TRBV5-1 and TRBJ1-5; 7 bases agree with TRBD1. In germline, CDR1 is SGHRS, CDR2 YFSETQ. CDR3 length: 15 residues. Trimming removed 0 bases from V and 6 bases from J; junction bases left unmatched: 6. The CDR3 nucleotides are TGCGCCAGCAGCTTGGAGGGTCAGGGGGGTCAGCCCCAGCATTTT. Translation: CASSLEGQGGQPQHF.

The chain combines TRBV5-8 with TRBJ2-2; the D gene is possibly TRBD2 (6 bases). This CDR3 comprises 14 residues. V was shortened by 4 bases and J by 7 bases, with 14 bases between the two germline ends. Germline CDR1 and CDR2: SGHTS and YDEGEE. CDR3 loop: CASSRYGGSGELFF. The CDR3 DNA reads TGTGCCAGCAGCCGTTACGGGGGAAGCGGGGAGCTGTTTTTT.

The chain recombines TRBV27 with TRBJ2-7; 10 bases are shared with TRBD2. Looked up from germline, CDR1 is MNHEY and CDR2 is SMNVEV (reference sequence). V lost 4 bases to trimming and J lost 3 bases; unmatched junction nucleotides: 3. The CDR3 sequence is 14 residues long. CDR3 amino acids: CASSYSGGNYEQYF. For the CDR3, the DNA is TGTGCCAGCAGTTATAGCGGGGGGAACTACGAGCAGTACTTC.

The chain combines TRBV11-2 with TRBJ2-1, with 7 bases matching TRBD2. The CDR3 extends over 15 amino acids. V was pared by 5 bases and J by 0 bases, with 4 bases of the junction left unmatched. Germline lookup yields CDR1 SGHAT and CDR2 FQNNGV. The DNA for the CDR3 is TGTGCCAGCAGCCGCCGGACTAGCTCCTACAATGAGCAGTTCTTC. Residues: CASSRRTSSYNEQFF.

The V gene is TRBV5-1, the J gene TRBJ2-5; 7 bases fit TRBD1. V was clipped by 0 bases and J by 6 bases; unmatched bases: 5. Per germline, CDR1 SGHRS and CDR2 YFSETQ. This CDR3 has 14 residues. CDR3 nucleotides: TGCGCCAGCAGCTTGGAGACAGGGCGGAAGACCCAGTACTTC. Its protein is CASSLETGRKTQYF.

This chain links TRBV2 with TRBJ2-2, with TRBD1 identical over 7 bases. The CDR3 runs to 13 residues. With 8 bases clipped from V and 3 bases from J, the junction kept 3 bases outside the gene matches. Germline V gene data show CDR1 as SNHLY and CDR2 as FYNNEI. The CDR3 nucleotides are TGTGCCAGCGGACAGGAGCACACCGGGGAGCTGTTTTTT. Translation: CASGQEHTGELFF.

This clone was detected only once. Its ends do not fully match the called genes, so a read error is possible. This rearrangement joins TRBV28 to TRBJ2-1, with TRBD2 matching over 9 bases. The CDR3 has 15 amino acids. The V gene's germline CDR1 is MDHEN and CDR2 SYDVKM. The CDR3 protein is CASRSAGGPNNEQLF. The DNA of the CDR3 is TGTGCCAGCAGATCCGCGGGAGGGCCCAACAATGAGCAGCTCTTC.

This clone was observed once. This chain links TRBV7-9 with TRBJ1-4, with D possibly TRBD1 on 5 matching bases. Germline lookup yields CDR1 SEHNR and CDR2 FQNEAQ (reference sequence). This CDR3 is built from 17 residues. The V end lost 3 bases, the J end lost 3 bases, and 17 bases lay between the germline ends. The CDR3 here is CASSFKPQGQANEKLFF. The CDR3 DNA sequence: TGTGCCAGCAGCTTCAAACCCCAGGGCCAAGCTAATGAAAAACTGTTTTTT.

The chain recombines TRBV6-5 with TRBJ1-3, with D hard to call. Germline lookup yields CDR1 MNHEY and CDR2 SVGAGI. The CDR3 sequence is 16 residues long. Trimming pared 4 bases from V and 4 bases from J, leaving 17 bases between. CDR3: CASSSRPTYTGNTIYF. For the CDR3, the DNA is TGTGCCAGCAGTTCCCGACCGACATATACGGGAAACACCATATATTTT.

The rearrangement uses TRBV5-1 and TRBJ2-3, with D perhaps matching TRBD2 (6 bases). Germline loops: CDR1 SGHRS, CDR2 YFSETQ. The CDR3 length is 15 residues. V was cut by 6 bases and J by 1 base, with 15 bases left in between. CDR3 DNA sequence: TGCGCCAGCACCTTATTCGGCGGGGGCACAGATACGCAGTATTTT. Its translation: CASTLFGGGTDTQYF.

This chain links TRBV27 with TRBJ2-3; 8 positions agree with TRBD1. The CDR3 consists of 15 residues. The V and J ends lost 6 bases and 4 bases, in that order; junction bases with no gene match: 9. Germline V CDR1 and CDR2: MNHEY, SMNVEV (reference sequence). This CDR3 is CASRRPGQVPDTQYF. CDR3 coding DNA: TGTGCCAGCAGACGGCCGGGACAGGTACCAGATACGCAGTATTTT.

There are a few counts of this clone. The chain uses TRBV5-1 and TRBJ2-3, with a tentative D call TRBD1 (7 bases). From germline, CDR1 is SGHRS and CDR2 YFSETQ. V was shortened by 4 bases and J by 1 base, with 16 bases between the two germline ends. CDR3 size: 16 residues. The CDR3 loop reads CASSPQGRGGTDTQYF. The CDR3 nucleotides read TGCGCCAGCAGCCCCCAGGGCAGGGGGGGCACAGATACGCAGTATTTT. Supplemented by reference TRBV5-1 and TRBJ2-3, the full variable domain reads KAGVTQTPRYLIKTRGQQVTLSCSPISGHRSVSWYQQTPGQGLQFLFEYFSETQRNKGNFPGRFSGRQFSNSRSEMNVSTLELGDSALYLCASSPQGRGGTDTQYFGPGTRLTVL.

The chain employs TRBV10-2 and TRBJ2-5; 7 bases are shared with TRBD2. V dropped 8 bases and J dropped 5; count of bases not matched to a gene: 11. Germline-derived CDR1 and CDR2 are WSHSY and SAAADI. This CDR3 is built from 14 residues. CDR3 bases: TGCGCCAGCGGATCAACTAGCGTTGGGGAGACCCAGTACTTC. This codes for CASGSTSVGETQYF.

The chain combines TRBV15 with TRBJ2-5; tentatively, D is TRBD2 (7 bases). Germline loops: CDR1 LNHNV, CDR2 YYDKDF (reference sequence). Trimming pared 4 bases from V and 2 bases from J, leaving 11 bases between. The CDR3 consists of 14 residues. CDR3 residues: CATSTRGGQETQYF. The DNA of the CDR3 is TGTGCCACCAGCACAAGGGGGGGACAAGAGACCCAGTACTTC. The complete variable domain, with remaining parts taken from reference TRBV15 and TRBJ2-5, reads DAMVIQNPRYQVTQFGKPVTLSCSQTLNHNVMYWYQQKSSQAPKLLFHYYDKDFNNEADTPDNFQSRRPNTSFCFLDIRSPGLGDTAMYLCATSTRGGQETQYFGPGTRLLVL.

This sequence joins TRBV28 and TRBJ1-1, with a possible D match to TRBD1 (6 bases). CDR3 length: 11 residues. V was shortened by 4 bases and J by 9 bases, with 9 bases between the two germline ends. CDR1 is MDHEN, CDR2 SYDVKM, per germline. CDR3 amino acids: CASSSQGKAFF. The CDR3 DNA reads TGTGCCAGCAGTTCGCAGGGGAAAGCTTTCTTT.

This chain joins TRBV5-8 and TRBJ1-5; maybe TRBD1 (6 bases). The germline CDR1 and CDR2 sequences are SGHTS and YDEGEE. This CDR3 has 17 amino acids. V was pared by 4 bases and J by 2 bases, with 19 bases between. The CDR3 DNA reads as TGTGCCAGCAGCCCGACAGGTCTTGGGCAGGGCAATCAGCCCCAGCATTTT. Translating it yields CASSPTGLGQGNQPQHF.

The gene calls are TRBV13 and TRBJ2-7; TRBD2 matches at 8 bases. The CDR3 is 15 amino acids. V was pared by 6 bases and J by 12 bases, with 19 bases of the junction left unmatched. In germline, CDR1 is PRHDT, CDR2 FYEKMQ (reference sequence). The CDR3 sequence is CASSLSPGGPGEVYF. The CDR3, as DNA: TGTGCCAGCAGTTTATCACCGGGAGGGCCGGGAGAGGTGTACTTC.

The chain is built from TRBV19 and TRBJ1-5; the match to TRBD1 covers 7 bases. Germline lookup yields CDR1 LNHDA and CDR2 SQIVND (reference sequence). V lost 3 bases, J lost 7 bases, and 3 bases stayed unmatched. The CDR3 contains 13 residues. CDR3 loop: CASSIQGGQPQHF. CDR3 in DNA: TGTGCCAGTAGTATTCAGGGGGGCCAGCCCCAGCATTTT. The complete variable domain, with remaining parts taken from reference TRBV19 and TRBJ1-5, reads DGGITQSPKYLFRKEGQNVTLSCEQNLNHDAMYWYRQDPGQGLRLIYYSQIVNDFQKGDIAEGYSVSREKKESFPLTVTSAQKNPTAFYLCASSIQGGQPQHFGDGTRLSIL.

This rearrangement joins TRBV10-3 to TRBJ1-1; the D gene is possibly TRBD1 (5 bases). The V gene's germline CDR1 is ENHRY and CDR2 SYGVKD. There are 13 residues in the CDR3. V lost 5 bases and J 7 bases, leaving 14 bases between the germline ends. In DNA form, the CDR3 reads TGTGCCATCAGTAAGACGGGGGATAGTGAAGCTTTCTTT. It encodes CAISKTGDSEAFF.

This clone was seen a single time. The chain has TRBV5-4 and TRBJ2-5; 9 nucleotides line up with TRBD1. Germline-derived CDR1 and CDR2 are SGHNT and YYREEE (reference sequence). The V and J ends lost 4 bases and 5 bases, in that order; junction bases with no gene match: 12. This CDR3 spans 16 amino acids. CDR3 amino acids: CASSLDRRQGEETQYF. CDR3 DNA: TGTGCCAGCAGCCTAGATCGAAGACAGGGGGAGGAGACCCAGTACTTC. The full variable domain, its missing parts supplied by reference TRBV5-4 and TRBJ2-5, is ETGVTQSPTHLIKTRGQQVTLRCSSQSGHNTVSWYQQALGQGPQFIFQYYREEENGRGNFPPRFSGLQFPNYSSELNVNALELDDSALYLCASSLDRRQGEETQYFGPGTRLLVL.

V and J are TRBV5-1 and TRBJ1-1; D might be TRBD1 (5 bases). The CDR3 length is 15 residues. Per the germline V gene, CDR1 is SGHRS and CDR2 is YFSETQ. The V end lost 4 bases, the J end lost 0 bases, and 13 bases lay between the germline ends. The CDR3 coding sequence is TGCGCCAGCAGCGCCTGGCAGGGATTGAACACTGAAGCTTTCTTT. Translated, it gives CASSAWQGLNTEAFF.

The rearrangement links TRBV6-5 to TRBJ1-2; unclear D gene. V was trimmed by 7 bases and J by 7 bases, leaving 13 bases between them. The V gene's germline CDR1 is MNHEY and CDR2 SVGAGI. This CDR3 is 12 amino acids long. The CDR3 protein is CASTSAGFGYTF. Here the CDR3 DNA reads TGTGCCAGCACCTCGGCCGGGTTTGGCTACACCTTC.

This rearrangement joins TRBV7-6 to TRBJ2-2; 8 bases fit TRBD2. CDR1 SGHVS and CDR2 FNYEAQ come from the germline V gene. The CDR3 length is 14 residues. Losses at the gene ends were 6 bases for V and 4 bases for J; bases not matched to a gene: 4. The CDR3 DNA reads TGTGCCAGCAGTCTAGCGGGCCGCACCGGGGAGCTGTTTTTT. Translating gives CASSLAGRTGELFF.

This chain links TRBV5-1 with TRBJ1-1, with D tentatively TRBD1 (5 bases). The CDR3 runs to 16 residues. Trimming removed 0 bases at V and 1 base at J, with 13 bases between. The germline CDR1 and CDR2 sequences are SGHRS and YFSETQ. The CDR3 spells CASSLGGRVTNTEAFF. CDR3 DNA sequence: TGCGCCAGCAGCTTGGGTGGCAGGGTGACGAACACTGAAGCTTTCTTT.

The chain uses TRBV5-6 and TRBJ2-7, with TRBD2 matching 14 bases. Unmatched junction bases numbered 7, after V lost 4 bases and J lost 4 bases. Germline CDR1 reads SGHDT; CDR2 reads YYEEEE. CDR3 length: 16 residues. DNA for the CDR3: TGTGCCAGCAGCATGGGGACTAGCGGGAGCGGGTACGAGCAGTACTTC. Protein sequence: CASSMGTSGSGYEQYF.

This clone was counted between two and nine times. The CDR3 DNA sequence: TGCGCCAGCAGTGACAGCTACGAGCAGTACTTC. It codes for CASSDSYEQYF. V gene TRBV10-2 combines with J gene TRBJ2-7; no definite D call. The CDR3 runs to 11 residues. The germline V and J ends were trimmed by 3 bases and 3 bases, with 3 bases remaining between them. Germline values: CDR1 WSHSY, CDR2 SAAADI.

The chain carries TRBV30 and TRBJ2-5; the D gene is possibly TRBD2 (6 bases). Germline loops: CDR1 GTSNPN, CDR2 SVGIG (reference sequence). The V end was cut by 2 bases, the J end by 2 bases, with 9 bases between. This CDR3 region has 13 residues. The CDR3 nucleotides read TGTGCCTGGAGTCCGGGACTGCAAGAGACCCAGTACTTC. Its protein product is CAWSPGLQETQYF.